This TCR beta chain was obtained from a study of response to subunit inactivated influenza vaccine. Study-wide results and caveats: It was suggested by the authors that few new T cells are recruited by each seasonal influenza vaccination.

Germline V gene data show CDR1 as MDHEN and CDR2 as SYDVKM. The length of the CDR3 is 14 residues. Trimming pared 5 bases from V and 2 bases from J, leaving 9 bases between. The sample holds a few counts of this clonotype. Its matching antigen is unknown. TCRdb called the RT-PCR reads again in MiXCR, with one record for every CDR3 protein. The table has more than 600,000 distinct CDR3 sequences, roughly 18% seen once. The gene calls are TRBV28 and TRBJ2-2, with D unresolved. The starting material was PBMCs from blood, obtained around 5 days after vaccination. This clonotype was obtained from a man aged 45-60 years who received an inactivated influenza vaccine. The CDR3: CASSTYSNTGELFF. The CDR3 nucleotides read TGTGCCAGCAGTACCTACAGCAACACCGGGGAGCTGTTTTTT.